The clone carrying this T cell receptor beta chain was counted ten times or more. Its antigen remains unknown. Germline values: CDR1 SQVTM, CDR2 ANQGSEA. The CDR3 runs 12 residues. Trimming stripped 3 bases from V and 12 bases from J, with 15 bases between. By quantitative 5'-RACE with molecular barcodes, the TCR beta libraries were made. TCRdb independently ran MiXCR on the 5' RACE reads; one entry per CDR3 protein. The sample gives more than 250,000 distinct CDR3 sequences, roughly 8% of which show up once; roughly 15% is in the top ten. This entry is derived from a study of CD8 T cells in ankylosing spondylitis. Study-level points and caveats: Matched synovial fluid from ankylosing spondylitis patients was reported to be enriched for disease-linked clones. Seemingly distinctive of ankylosing spondylitis blood was a TCR beta motif formed by eight highly homologous variants.

The sample consisted of blood, either unsorted or a sorted T cell fraction (not recorded which). The chain has TRBV29-1 and TRBJ2-1; D gene unclear. This TCR derives from a male donor with ankylosing spondylitis. The CDR3 nucleotides are TGCAGCGTTGAGCCCACAGAAGTTGCGCAGTTCTTC. It specifies CSVEPTEVAQFF.